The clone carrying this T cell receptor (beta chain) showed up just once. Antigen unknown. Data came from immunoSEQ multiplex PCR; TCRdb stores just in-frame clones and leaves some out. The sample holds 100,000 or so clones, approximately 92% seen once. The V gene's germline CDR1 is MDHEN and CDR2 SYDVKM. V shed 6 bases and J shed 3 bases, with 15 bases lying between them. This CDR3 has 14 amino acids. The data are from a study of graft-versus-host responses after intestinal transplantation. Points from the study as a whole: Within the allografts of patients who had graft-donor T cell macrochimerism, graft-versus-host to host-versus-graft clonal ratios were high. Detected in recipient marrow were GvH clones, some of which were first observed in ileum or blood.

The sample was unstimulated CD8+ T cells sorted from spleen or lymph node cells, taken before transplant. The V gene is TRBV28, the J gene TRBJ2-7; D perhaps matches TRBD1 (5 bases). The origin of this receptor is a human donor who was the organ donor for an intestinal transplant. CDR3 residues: CASSPETEDYEQYF. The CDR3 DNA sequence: TGTGCCAGCAGCCCGGAGACAGAAGACTACGAGCAGTACTTC.